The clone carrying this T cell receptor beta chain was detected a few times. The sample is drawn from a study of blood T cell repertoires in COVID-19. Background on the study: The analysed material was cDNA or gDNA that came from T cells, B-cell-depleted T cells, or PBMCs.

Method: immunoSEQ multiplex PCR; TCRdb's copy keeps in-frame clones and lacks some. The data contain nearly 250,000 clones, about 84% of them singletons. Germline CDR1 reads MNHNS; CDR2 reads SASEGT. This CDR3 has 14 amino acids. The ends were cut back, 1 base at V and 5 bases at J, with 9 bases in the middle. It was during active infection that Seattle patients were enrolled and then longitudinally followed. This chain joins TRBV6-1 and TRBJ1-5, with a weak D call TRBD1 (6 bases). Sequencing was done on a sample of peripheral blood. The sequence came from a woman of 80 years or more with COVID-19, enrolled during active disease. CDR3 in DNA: TGTGCCAGCAGTGAAGGGTGGGGGCATCAGCCCCAGCATTTT. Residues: CASSEGWGHQPQHF.